A single sample gave rise to the 9 T cell receptor beta chains below, sequenced in a study of identical twins. Via MiXCR, TCRdb re-called the 5' RACE reads, giving one row per CDR3 protein. The table lists 690,000 or so distinct CDR3 sequences, around 8.6% of them singletons. A further study also used this sample, focusing on yellow fever vaccine responses in identical twins.

The specimen sequenced was PBMCs. All receptors come from a young woman in good health.

The chain joins TRBV7-6 to TRBJ2-2, with D possibly matching TRBD1 (6 bases). This CDR3 comprises 16 residues. Trimming stripped 2 bases from V and 7 bases from J, with 17 bases between. The germline gives CDR1 SGHVS, CDR2 FNYEAQ. CDR3 nucleotide sequence: TGTGCCAGCAGCTTACAAGGGAGACAGGTCTACGGGGAGCTGTTTTTT. Its protein is CASSLQGRQVYGELFF.

V usage is TRBV7-9 and J usage is TRBJ2-7, with D perhaps assigned TRBD1 or TRBD2 (5 bases each). The CDR3 totals 16 residues. Germline loops: CDR1 SEHNR, CDR2 FQNEAQ (reference sequence). V was pared by 4 bases and J by 3 bases, with 19 bases between. The CDR3 loop is CASSSEGWGTGYEQYF. CDR3 DNA: TGTGCCAGCAGCTCCGAAGGTTGGGGGACGGGCTACGAGCAGTACTTC.

The rearrangement joins TRBV5-1 to TRBJ2-2; TRBD1 is a possible D gene (5 bases). Germline V CDR1 and CDR2: SGHRS, YFSETQ. The CDR3 totals 16 residues. V was trimmed by 1 base and J by 0 bases, leaving 10 bases between them. DNA for the CDR3: TGCGCCAGCAGCTTGTTCCGGACAACGAACACCGGGGAGCTGTTTTTT. Residues: CASSLFRTTNTGELFF.

This clonotype was picked up many times. The rearrangement joins TRBV28 to TRBJ2-1; 8 nucleotides align to TRBD1. V dropped 5 bases and J dropped 7; count of bases not matched to a gene: 7. The germline V gene has CDR1 MDHEN and CDR2 SYDVKM. The CDR3 runs to 14 residues. This CDR3 is CASSPSGGWNEQFF. The CDR3 DNA follows: TGTGCCAGCAGTCCGTCAGGGGGCTGGAATGAGCAGTTCTTC.

V gene TRBV3-1 combines with J gene TRBJ2-5, with TRBD1 matching 7 bases. The CDR3 consists of 16 residues. V shed 7 bases, J shed 1 base, and the junction held 12 bases outside the gene matches. Germline lookup yields CDR1 LGHDT and CDR2 YNNKEL (reference sequence). The CDR3 spells CASIQGDAASQETQYF. The DNA of the CDR3 is TGTGCCAGCATCCAGGGGGACGCTGCCTCCCAAGAGACCCAGTACTTC.

Points on this clonotype: A much larger clone differs by one base, so this may be a read error. V is TRBV4-1 and J is TRBJ2-5; 8 nucleotides agree with TRBD2. V gave up 2 bases and J gave up 4 bases; unmatched junction bases: 6. Germline CDR1 reads MGHRA; CDR2 reads YSYEKL. This CDR3 comprises 15 residues. The CDR3 bases are TGCGCCAGCAGCCAAACAGCGGGAGCTGGAGAGACCCAGTACTTC. Residues: CASSQTAGAGETQYF.

The J gene is TRBJ1-2, the V gene TRBV24-1; D might be TRBD1 (5 bases). V lost 3 bases to trimming and J lost 0 bases, with 13 bases between them. CDR3 size: 16 residues. Germline loops: CDR1 KGHDR, CDR2 SFDVKD. The CDR3 loop reads CATSDTSKGANYGYTF. The CDR3 DNA sequence: TGTGCCACCAGTGATACCAGTAAAGGGGCTAACTATGGCTACACCTTC.

The V gene is TRBV4-1, the J gene TRBJ2-5, with a possible D match to TRBD2 (5 bases). The CDR3 covers 14 residues. The V and J ends lost 1 base and 5 bases respectively, with 11 bases between them. Per the germline V gene, CDR1 is MGHRA and CDR2 is YSYEKL. The CDR3 protein is CASSQAPRGETQYF. The CDR3 DNA is TGCGCCAGCAGCCAAGCTCCGAGAGGGGAGACCCAGTACTTC.

This clonotype was seen more than once but under ten times. The rearrangement uses TRBV5-6 and TRBJ2-3; 10 bases are a match to TRBD2. Germline V gives CDR1 SGHDT, CDR2 YYEEEE. CDR3 size: 18 residues. After removal of 4 bases from V and 2 bases from J, the junction contained 13 bases not matched to a gene. CDR3 sequence: CASSGGGLAGDVTDTQYF. CDR3 nucleotide sequence: TGTGCCAGCAGCGGTGGAGGGCTAGCGGGAGACGTCACAGATACGCAGTATTTT. Together with reference TRBV5-6 and TRBJ2-3, the CDR3 gives the full variable domain: DAGVTQSPTHLIKTRGQQVTLRCSPKSGHDTVSWYQQALGQGPQFIFQYYEEEERQRGNFPDRFSGHQFPNYSSELNVNALLLGDSALYLCASSGGGLAGDVTDTQYFGPGTRLTVL.